This is a list of T cell receptor beta chains from one sample in a study of metastatic and nonmetastatic thyroid tumors. TCRdb reprocessed the PCR reads using MiXCR. The sample records 20,000 to 25,000 clones, about 22% being singletons. Sequencing was carried out using tumor tissue. The receptors here all came from a female donor with papillary thyroid cancer or a benign thyroid nodule (not recorded which). Some clones in this sample may be carry-over from other donors' samples. Both conserved end residues are part of each CDR3. Fields, in order: V gene, clone size, J gene, D gene, CDR3 DNA, CDR3 protein. The D gene is left open where the match is weak. Clone size is shown for a subset of rows, as once, few, many or a class of expanded clone.

TRBV10-3,many,TRBJ2-2,TRBD1,TGTGCCATCAGCATACAGGGGGCGAACACCGGGGAGCTGTTTTTT,CAISIQGANTGELFF
TRBV6-2/TRBV6-3,few,TRBJ1-3,TRBD1,TGTGCCAGCAGTTACTCTTTTTGGACAGGGAGTGGAAACACCATATATTTT,CASSYSFWTGSGNTIYF
TRBV6-5,medium-sized,TRBJ1-2,.,TGTGCCAGCAGTTACCGGGGGCGGGCCGCGGCTAACTATGGCTACACCTTC,CASSYRGRAAANYGYTF
TRBV29-1,.,TRBJ1-2,TRBD1,TGCAGCGTTGATGGGGGGACAGGGGTAACCTCAGGCTACACCTTC,CSVDGGTGVTSGYTF
TRBV20-1,few,TRBJ1-5,.,TGCAGTGCTAGAGAGCCTGGACCCCTTTTT,CSAREPGPLF
TRBV4-1,few,TRBJ2-1,TRBD2,TGCGCCAGCAGCCATCCGGGACTAGCGGGAGGGCCAGGTAACAATGAGCAGTTCTTC,CASSHPGLAGGPGNNEQFF
TRBV6-1,.,TRBJ1-1,.,TGTGCCAGCACCCCGACAGCCCACACTGAAGCTTTCTTT,CASTPTAHTEAFF
TRBV7-2,.,TRBJ2-7,.,TGTGCCAGCAGCTTAGCGGGAGTAGTTGACGAGCAGTACTTC,CASSLAGVVDEQYF
TRBV11-2,.,TRBJ1-1,.,TGTGCCAGCAGCTTCGTCGGGGGCGTCTCGGCTAACACTGAAGCTTTCTTT,CASSFVGGVSANTEAFF
TRBV28,.,TRBJ2-7,.,TGTGCTAGCAGTTCCGAGCCCCGCTACGAGCAGTACTTC,CASSSEPRYEQYF
TRBV7-2,.,TRBJ2-1,.,TGTGCCAGCAGCCGAGCCGGGACGGGTAATGAGCAGTTCTTC,CASSRAGTGNEQFF
TRBV20-1,.,TRBJ2-1,TRBD2,TGCAGTGCTAACGGGAGGGCGGTAACTGAGCAGTTCTTC,CSANGRAVTEQFF
TRBV5-1,.,TRBJ2-3,TRBD2,TGCGCCAGCAGCCCTTTTAGCGGGAGTCCCACAGATACGCAGTATTTT,CASSPFSGSPTDTQYF
TRBV10-3,few,TRBJ2-7,.,TGTGCCATCAGGGAGGGCACGACTCCCTACGAGCAGTACTTC,CAIREGTTPYEQYF
TRBV11-2,.,TRBJ1-1,.,TGTGCCAGCAGCTTAGGCGGACGGTCGAACACTGAAGCTTTCTTT,CASSLGGRSNTEAFF
TRBV20-1,many,TRBJ1-5,.,TGCAGTGCTAGAGAGTCAGCTGATAGCAATCAGCCCCAGCATTTT,CSARESADSNQPQHF
TRBV2,many,TRBJ2-7,TRBD2,TGTGCCAGCACTCTAATAGCGGGAAGATTATCGGAGCAGTACTTC,CASTLIAGRLSEQYF
TRBV5-4,.,TRBJ2-7,.,TGTGTCAGCAGCTTAAGGACGGGCTCCTACGAGCAGTACTTC,CVSSLRTGSYEQYF
TRBV28,.,TRBJ1-2,.,TGTGCCAGCAACGGAGGGGGCTATGGCTACACCTTC,CASNGGGYGYTF
TRBV20-1,.,TRBJ2-3,.,TGCAGTGCTAGAGGGTCGCGGGCCTCCAACACAGATACGCAGTATTTT,CSARGSRASNTDTQYF
TRBV30,.,TRBJ2-7,TRBD1,TGTGCCTGGAGTGAAGACAGGGGGGGTCACGAGCAGTACTTC,CAWSEDRGGHEQYF
TRBV20-1,.,TRBJ2-1,.,TGCAGTGTGACAGATCAGGATGAGCAGTTCTTC,CSVTDQDEQFF
TRBV10-3,many,TRBJ2-1,.,TGTGCCATCGCCCTAGGAGGGGATGAGCAGTTCTTC,CAIALGGDEQFF
TRBV3-1,medium-sized,TRBJ1-1,.,TGTGCCAGCAGACGAGGGACAAGAGCTTTCTTT,CASRRGTRAFF
TRBV6-2/TRBV6-3,.,TRBJ1-4,.,TGTGCCAGCAGTTACTCAGGGGACGTTGCGAAACTGTTTTTT,CASSYSGDVAKLFF
TRBV4-1,.,TRBJ2-1,TRBD2,TGCGCCAGCAGCCTAGCGGGAGGCTCCTACAATGAGCAGTTCTTC,CASSLAGGSYNEQFF
TRBV3-1,.,TRBJ2-7,TRBD2,TGTGCCAGCAGCGGGGGGACTAGCCAAATTTACGAGCAGTACTTC,CASSGGTSQIYEQYF
TRBV7-6,many,TRBJ2-7,.,TGTGCCAGCAGCTTATTCCAGGGCGGCGAGCAGTACTTC,CASSLFQGGEQYF
TRBV4-1,.,TRBJ2-1,TRBD2,TGCGCCAGCAGCCAAGGACCCCTAGGGGCTAACGGGAGGGCCCGTTCCTACAATGAGCAGTTCTTC,CASSQGPLGANGRARSYNEQFF
TRBV7-9,many,TRBJ2-1,TRBD2,TGTGCCAGCAGCCCGAGCGGGAGTCCCCTCAATGAGCAGTTCTTC,CASSPSGSPLNEQFF
TRBV4-2,.,TRBJ2-3,.,TGTGCCAGCGGAAATACGGGCCAGCCCCCGAAGTATTTT,CASGNTGQPPKYF
TRBV5-1,.,TRBJ1-1,.,TGCGCCAGCGCCGAGTGGGGGGCTAATGAAGCTTTCTTT,CASAEWGANEAFF
TRBV13,few,TRBJ2-5,.,TGTGCCAGCAGCTTAAGGGGACTCATCCAAGAGACCCAGTACTTC,CASSLRGLIQETQYF
TRBV7-6,.,TRBJ2-7,.,TGTGCCAGCAGTGGGCAGGGGTCCATGGGGCAGTACTTC,CASSGQGSMGQYF
TRBV5-1,.,TRBJ2-1,TRBD2,TGCGCCAGCAGCTTGGACCTAGCGGGAGATGAGCAGTTCTTC,CASSLDLAGDEQFF
TRBV19,medium-sized,TRBJ1-6,.,TGTGCCAGCCGCCTCAGGACGGGGACTAATTCACCCCTCCACTTT,CASRLRTGTNSPLHF
TRBV28,few,TRBJ1-2,.,TGTGCCAGCAGTCCGAAAAACTATGGCTACACCTTC,CASSPKNYGYTF
TRBV4-2,.,TRBJ1-1,.,TGTGCCAGCAGCCCTCCGCGGGAGAACACTGAAGCTTTCTTT,CASSPPRENTEAFF
TRBV5-1,.,TRBJ2-2,.,TGCGCCAGCAGCTCAGGGGTGGACACCTTGGAGCTGTTTTTT,CASSSGVDTLELFF
TRBV27,.,TRBJ1-4,.,TGTGCCAGCAGGTTGACAGTAAATGGTGAAAAACTGTTTTTT,CASRLTVNGEKLFF
TRBV5-1,many,TRBJ2-1,TRBD1,TGCGCCAGCAGCCCGGCGGGACAGGGTGGGAATGAGCAGTTCTTC,CASSPAGQGGNEQFF
TRBV4-2,.,TRBJ2-1,.,TGTGCCAGCAGCCAAGATTTGAGGAGCGGGCAGTTCTTC,CASSQDLRSGQFF
TRBV11-2,.,TRBJ2-7,TRBD1,TGTGCCAGCAGGATCCCGGGACAGGGGAAAGAGCAGTACTTC,CASRIPGQGKEQYF
TRBV19,few,TRBJ1-1,.,TGTGCCAGTAGATCACCCAGCTTGAACACTGAAGCTTTCTTT,CASRSPSLNTEAFF